Listed below are T cell receptor beta chains from one sample, sequenced in a study of T cells in localized non-small cell lung cancer. Produced via immunoSEQ multiplex PCR; TCRdb's table is partial and in-frame only. The sample lists approximately 76,000 clones, 80% occurring once. The sample in question was peripheral blood, obtained before any cancer treatment. Receptor source: a female donor over 55 with stage I lung adenocarcinoma. The CDR3 runs from the conserved cysteine through the conserved F or W. The D gene is left open where the match is weak. Expanded clones are given a class, and other clones once, few, many or no size at all.

CDR3: CASSFGSSYNEQFF; DNA: TGTGCCAGCAGCTTCGGAAGCTCCTACAATGAGCAGTTCTTC; J: TRBJ2-1; size: .; D: .; V: TRBV5-6
CDR3: CASSTSSGSADTQYF; DNA: TGTGCCAGTAGTACTAGTAGCGGGAGCGCAGATACGCAGTATTTT; J: TRBJ2-3; size: .; D: TRBD2; V: TRBV19
CDR3: CASSASGWTGELFF; DNA: TGTGCCAGCAGTGCGTCGGGGTGGACCGGGGAGCTGTTTTTT; J: TRBJ2-2; size: .; D: .; V: TRBV6-1
CDR3: CASSVGTGYGYTF; DNA: TGTGCCAGTAGTGTCGGGACAGGCTATGGCTACACCTTC; J: TRBJ1-2; size: once; D: TRBD1; V: TRBV19
CDR3: CASRLGQYNSPLHF; DNA: TGTGCCAGCAGGCTGGGACAATATAATTCACCCCTCCACTTT; J: TRBJ1-6; size: many; D: .; V: TRBV28
CDR3: CASSEWGETNEKLFF; DNA: TGTGCCAGCAGTGAATGGGGGGAAACTAATGAAAAACTGTTTTTT; J: TRBJ1-4; size: .; D: .; V: TRBV2
CDR3: CAWSGSFRNEKLFF; DNA: TGTGCCTGGAGCGGCAGCTTCCGTAATGAAAAACTGTTTTTT; J: TRBJ1-4; size: .; D: .; V: TRBV30
CDR3: CASGFGEQYF; DNA: TGTGCCAGCGGGTTCGGCGAGCAGTACTTC; J: TRBJ2-7; size: .; D: .; V: TRBV28
CDR3: CAISEGIAYEQYF; DNA: TGTGCCATCAGTGAGGGTATTGCTTACGAGCAGTACTTC; J: TRBJ2-7; size: .; D: .; V: TRBV10-3
CDR3: CASSPEQSGRRIGETQYF; DNA: TGTGCCAGCTCACCGGAACAAAGCGGGAGACGGATCGGGGAGACCCAGTACTTC; J: TRBJ2-5; size: .; D: TRBD2; V: TRBV18
CDR3: CASSLEGGLRNIQYF; DNA: TGTGCCAGCAGCTTGGAGGGGGGGCTAAGAAACATTCAGTACTTC; J: TRBJ2-4; size: .; D: .; V: TRBV5-4
CDR3: CASSSPFGGNNEQFF; DNA: TGTGCCAGCAGTTCACCCTTTGGCGGTAACAATGAGCAGTTCTTC; J: TRBJ2-1; size: .; D: .; V: TRBV6-5
CDR3: CASSLGQYEQYF; DNA: TGTGCCAGCAGTTTAGGGCAGTACGAGCAGTACTTC; J: TRBJ2-7; size: .; D: .; V: TRBV28
CDR3: CASSKGKNQPQHF; DNA: TGTGCCAGTAGTAAGGGGAAAAATCAGCCCCAGCATTTT; J: TRBJ1-5; size: .; D: .; V: TRBV19
CDR3: CASSIQGSTYEQYF; DNA: TGTGCCAGTAGTATTCAGGGATCGACCTACGAGCAGTACTTC; J: TRBJ2-7; size: .; D: .; V: TRBV19
CDR3: CSVEKGAHPNYGYTF; DNA: TGCAGCGTTGAAAAGGGGGCACATCCTAACTATGGCTACACCTTC; J: TRBJ1-2; size: once; D: TRBD1; V: TRBV29-1
CDR3: CASSWAGASYEQYF; DNA: TGTGCCAGCAGCTGGGCCGGGGCCTCCTACGAGCAGTACTTC; J: TRBJ2-7; size: .; D: .; V: TRBV7-8
CDR3: CASSPRFFAETQYF; DNA: TGTGCCAGCAGCCCACGTTTTTTCGCCGAGACCCAGTACTTC; J: TRBJ2-5; size: .; D: .; V: TRBV6-1
CDR3: CAISSQGRAEAFF; DNA: TGTGCCATCAGTTCTCAGGGGAGAGCTGAAGCTTTCTTT; J: TRBJ1-1; size: few; D: .; V: TRBV10-3
CDR3: CACTGIYEQYF; DNA: TGTGCCTGCACAGGGATCTACGAGCAGTACTTC; J: TRBJ2-7; size: .; D: .; V: TRBV30
CDR3: CSGGPNNEQFF; DNA: TGCAGCGGAGGACCAAATAATGAGCAGTTCTTC; J: TRBJ2-1; size: .; D: .; V: TRBV29-1
CDR3: CASSSSGTSYNEQFF; DNA: TGCGCCAGCAGCTCCAGCGGGACCTCCTACAATGAGCAGTTCTTC; J: TRBJ2-1; size: .; D: TRBD2; V: TRBV5-1
CDR3: CSVGTGDTQPQHF; DNA: TGCAGCGTTGGGACAGGGGATACTCAGCCCCAGCATTTT; J: TRBJ1-5; size: .; D: TRBD1; V: TRBV29-1
CDR3: CASSPSGGPDTQYF; DNA: TGTGCCAGCAGTCCTAGCGGGGGACCAGATACGCAGTATTTT; J: TRBJ2-3; size: many; D: TRBD2; V: TRBV6-1
CDR3: CASSLGTGVPSYEQYF; DNA: TGTGCCAGCAGTCTCGGGACAGGGGTCCCTAGCTACGAGCAGTACTTC; J: TRBJ2-7; size: once; D: TRBD1; V: TRBV28
CDR3: CASSLDPSQGGYTF; DNA: TGCGCCAGCAGCTTGGATCCGTCCCAGGGTGGCTACACCTTC; J: TRBJ1-2; size: .; D: .; V: TRBV5-1
CDR3: CAWSVRGTFLTKTQYF; DNA: TGTGCCTGGAGTGTACGGGGTACCTTTCTCACGAAGACCCAGTACTTC; J: TRBJ2-5; size: .; D: .; V: TRBV30
CDR3: CASTGPPSYEQYF; DNA: TGTGCCAGCACCGGACCCCCCTCCTACGAGCAGTACTTC; J: TRBJ2-7; size: .; D: .; V: TRBV6-6